These 19 T cell receptor beta chains were sequenced from one sample in a study of shared clonotypes between healthy human individuals. The assay was immunoSEQ multiplex PCR, and TCRdb's table has in-frame clones only and misses some. Among about 820,000 clones listed, 80% to 95% were seen once. It was CD45RO-negative cells, positively selected for CCR7, that made up naive CD8 cells, with terminally differentiated effector memory CD45RA+ cells excluded. The material sequenced was naive CD8+ T cells sorted from blood. The receptors were gathered from a young man in good health.

The rearrangement joins TRBV6-1 to TRBJ2-7; 11 positions match TRBD2. The germline CDR1 and CDR2 sequences are MNHNS and SASEGT. The V and J ends lost 6 bases and 1 base, in that order; junction bases with no gene match: 5. This CDR3 comprises 15 residues. The CDR3 region is CASRAGTSGSYEQYF. DNA for the CDR3: TGTGCCAGCAGAGCCGGGACTAGCGGTTCCTACGAGCAGTACTTC.

The J gene is TRBJ2-7, the V gene TRBV7-9; D is possibly TRBD2 (7 bases). The CDR3 is made up of 15 amino acids. Germline assignment: CDR1 SEHNR and CDR2 FQNEAQ (reference sequence). Between the trimmed V and J ends, which lost 5 bases and 3 bases, there was a span of 17 bases. The CDR3: CASSPRGLADYEQYF. CDR3 in DNA: TGTGCCAGCAGCCCCCGGGGGCTAGCGGACTACGAGCAGTACTTC.

As DNA, the CDR3 is TGTGCCAGCAGCTGGCCCTGGGGACAGGGGCGTAGCGAGCAGTACTTC. It yields the protein CASSWPWGQGRSEQYF. This sequence joins TRBV5-4 and TRBJ2-7; 10 positions match TRBD1. The V segment lost 3 bases and the J segment 6 bases; nucleotides outside the gene matches: 12. CDR1 and CDR2 from the germline V gene are SGHNT and YYREEE (reference sequence). The CDR3 spans 16 residues.

This sequence joins TRBV6-5 and TRBJ1-1; TRBD1 is a possible D gene (5 bases). The V gene's germline CDR1 is MNHEY and CDR2 SVGAGI. The V end lost 9 bases, the J end lost 0 bases, and 8 bases lay between the germline ends. The CDR3 runs to 12 residues. The CDR3 sequence is CASRGLNTEAFF. CDR3 nucleotide sequence: TGTGCCAGTCGGGGCTTGAACACTGAAGCTTTCTTT.

The chain couples TRBV27 to TRBJ2-7; a possible D gene is TRBD2 (6 bases). The CDR3 has 13 amino acids. Germline-derived CDR1 and CDR2 are MNHEY and SMNVEV (reference sequence). Trimming removed 3 bases from V and 6 bases from J, with 12 bases in between. The CDR3 DNA is TGTGCCAGCAGTTTTGTAGGGCGGGGCGAGCAGTACTTC. It translates to CASSFVGRGEQYF.

This clone showed up just a few times. V and J are TRBV7-8 and TRBJ1-2; D unclear. Germline loops: CDR1 SGHVS, CDR2 FQNEAQ. Between the trimmed V and J ends, which lost 7 bases and 0 bases, there was a span of 15 bases. CDR3 length: 15 residues. As DNA, the CDR3 is TGTGCCAGCACCCAACAGCAGGTGTCTAACTATGGCTACACCTTC. This translates into CASTQQQVSNYGYTF.

V usage is TRBV5-1 and J usage is TRBJ2-1; 8 bases are a match to TRBD2. Germline CDR1 reads SGHRS; CDR2 reads YFSETQ. The CDR3 contains 15 residues. The J segment lost 8 bases and the V segment lost 5 bases, leaving 12 bases of the junction unmatched. CDR3 sequence reads: CASSSGTYNWDEQFF. DNA of the CDR3: TGCGCCAGCAGTAGCGGGACCTACAATTGGGATGAGCAGTTCTTC.

This rearrangement joins TRBV14 to TRBJ1-4, with no clear D. Germline V lookup: CDR1 SGHDN, CDR2 FVKESK. This CDR3 is 14 amino acids long. V lost 4 bases to trimming and J lost 5 bases, with 11 bases between them. CDR3 loop: CASSPPGMNEKLFF. The CDR3 coding sequence is TGTGCCAGCAGCCCCCCCGGCATGAATGAAAAACTGTTTTTT.

The chain carries TRBV7-2 and TRBJ2-7, with 9 nucleotides matching TRBD2. The germline V gene encodes CDR1 SGHTA and CDR2 FQGNSA. The CDR3 runs to 16 residues. Trimming at V came to 7 bases and at J to 4 bases, leaving 14 bases not matched to a gene. Here the CDR3 reads CASTQGPSGTGYEQYF. The CDR3 region has the DNA TGTGCCAGCACCCAAGGCCCTAGCGGGACGGGGTACGAGCAGTACTTC.

The rearrangement joins TRBV6-6 to TRBJ2-1, with TRBD2 as a possible D gene (6 bases). Germline V gene data show CDR1 as MNHNY and CDR2 as SVGAGI (reference sequence). The CDR3 runs 15 residues. The V end lost 0 bases, the J end lost 6 bases, and 12 bases lay between the germline ends. The CDR3 DNA is TGTGCCAGCAGTTACTCGGCAGAGGAGGGCAATGAGCAGTTCTTC. It yields the protein CASSYSAEEGNEQFF.

The gene calls are TRBV15 and TRBJ2-2; D remains unclear. Between the trimmed V and J ends, which lost 3 bases and 6 bases, there was a span of 11 bases. CDR3 size: 14 residues. Looked up from germline, CDR1 is LNHNV and CDR2 is YYDKDF (reference sequence). The CDR3 loop reads CATSSNGRAGELFF. CDR3 coding DNA: TGTGCCACCAGCAGCAACGGACGGGCCGGGGAGCTGTTTTTT.

This rearrangement joins TRBV29-1 to TRBJ2-7, with D perhaps given as TRBD1 or TRBD2 (6 bases each). Trimming left V 1 base short and J 4 bases short, with 14 bases between. This CDR3 contains 14 residues. The germline V gene encodes CDR1 SQVTM and CDR2 ANQGSEA. The CDR3 bases are TGCAGCGTTGAAGGGCTAGAGGGGGGTTACGAGCAGTACTTC. Protein: CSVEGLEGGYEQYF.

The rearrangement joins TRBV13 to TRBJ1-5, with D possibly being TRBD1 (5 bases). Per the germline V gene, CDR1 is PRHDT and CDR2 is FYEKMQ (reference sequence). This CDR3 is built from 14 residues. Trimming took off 6 bases at V and 0 bases at J, with 9 bases between the two ends. CDR3 in amino acids: CASSFGTSNQPQHF. The CDR3 bases are TGTGCCAGCAGTTTCGGGACTAGCAATCAGCCCCAGCATTTT.

Only a few counts were recorded for this clone. This rearrangement joins TRBV30 to TRBJ2-5, with 7 positions matching TRBD2. The CDR3 has 14 residues. The V segment lost 5 bases and the J segment 1 base; nucleotides outside the gene matches: 7. Germline assignment: CDR1 GTSNPN and CDR2 SVGIG (reference sequence). The CDR3 spells CAWAREAGQETQYF. In nucleotides, the CDR3 is TGTGCCTGGGCCCGGGAGGCGGGCCAAGAGACCCAGTACTTC.

The rearrangement uses TRBV28 and TRBJ2-7, with 9 bases aligning to TRBD1. The germline CDR1 and CDR2 sequences are MDHEN and SYDVKM. The CDR3 sequence is 16 residues long. J lost 1 base, V lost 5 bases, and 9 bases had no gene match. The CDR3 spells CASSPRDRAFSYEQYF. For the CDR3, the DNA is TGTGCCAGCAGTCCTAGGGACAGGGCCTTTTCCTACGAGCAGTACTTC.

This clone was found once. The chain joins TRBV11-2 to TRBJ2-7, with 11 bases aligning to TRBD1. The CDR3 loop spans 16 amino acids. The germline V gene encodes CDR1 SGHAT and CDR2 FQNNGV. J was trimmed by 2 bases and V by 3 bases; bases with no gene match: 6. Here the CDR3 DNA reads TGTGCCAGCAGCTTGGGACAGGGGGTTGAACCCTACGAGCAGTACTTC. Translation: CASSLGQGVEPYEQYF.

This chain joins TRBV11-2 and TRBJ2-1; no reliable D call. The V gene's germline CDR1 is SGHAT and CDR2 FQNNGV. The length of the CDR3 is 13 residues. V was clipped by 5 bases and J by 8 bases, with 13 bases between them. CDR3: CASSPPPNDEQFF. In DNA, the CDR3 is TGTGCCAGCAGCCCCCCCCCGAACGATGAGCAGTTCTTC. The entire variable domain, with the rest obtained from reference TRBV11-2 and TRBJ2-1, is as follows: EAGVAQSPRYKIIEKRQSVAFWCNPISGHATLYWYQQILGQGPKLLIQFQNNGVVDDSQLPKDRFSAERLKGVDSTLKIQPAKLEDSAVYLCASSPPPNDEQFFGPGTRLTVL.

Comments on this clone: Given a far larger clone just one base away, this is likely a sequencing read error. The DNA of the CDR3 is TGTGCCAGCAGTTCCAACTCCTACGAGCAGTACTTC. It specifies CASSSNSYEQYF. The rearrangement uses TRBV6-5 and TRBJ2-7, with no clear D. Trimming left V 4 bases short and J 0 bases short, with 4 bases between. The CDR3 loop spans 12 amino acids. CDR1 and CDR2 from the germline V gene are MNHEY and SVGAGI.

The chain combines TRBV6-6 with TRBJ2-1, with a possible D match to TRBD2 (5 bases). The V end was cut by 2 bases, the J end by 9 bases, with 17 bases between. CDR1 is MNHNY, CDR2 SVGAGI, per germline (reference sequence). CDR3 length equals 15 residues. The CDR3 sequence is CASSYRDYSGGEQFF. DNA for the CDR3: TGTGCCAGCAGTTACAGAGACTATTCGGGTGGTGAGCAGTTCTTC.